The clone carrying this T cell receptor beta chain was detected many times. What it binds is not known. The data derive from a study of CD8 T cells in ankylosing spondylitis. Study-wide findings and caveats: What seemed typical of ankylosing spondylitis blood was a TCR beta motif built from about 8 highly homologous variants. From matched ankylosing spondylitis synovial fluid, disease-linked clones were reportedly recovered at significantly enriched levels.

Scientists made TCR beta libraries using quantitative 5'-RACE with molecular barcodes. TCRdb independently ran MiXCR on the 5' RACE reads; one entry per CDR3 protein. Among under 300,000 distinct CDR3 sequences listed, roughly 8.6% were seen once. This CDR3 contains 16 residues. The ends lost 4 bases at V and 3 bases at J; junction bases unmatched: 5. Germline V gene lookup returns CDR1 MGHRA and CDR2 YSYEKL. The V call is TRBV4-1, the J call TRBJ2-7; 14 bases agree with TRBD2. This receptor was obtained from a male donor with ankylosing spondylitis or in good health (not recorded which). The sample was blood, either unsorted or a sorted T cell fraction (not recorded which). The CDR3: CASSPGLAGGFYEQYF. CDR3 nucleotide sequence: TGCGCCAGCAGCCCCGGACTAGCGGGAGGATTCTACGAGCAGTACTTC.